These T cell receptor beta chains were read from a single sample in a study of blood T cell repertoires in COVID-19. The protocol was immunoSEQ multiplex PCR, while the TCRdb copy is restricted to in-frame clones and leaves out a portion. Altogether 250,000 or so clones are present, around 83% being singletons, with the ten largest covering about 3.2%. The sequencing sample was made of peripheral blood. These receptors originate from a woman aged 18-29 years with acute or convalescent COVID-19. The CDR3 runs from the conserved cysteine through the conserved F or W. D genes are given only for firm matches. The size entry is marked missing in some rows and otherwise reads once, few, many or a size class.

v_gene: TRBV6-6
abundance: NA
j_gene: TRBJ1-6
d_gene: NA
CDR3nt: TGTGCCAGCCAAACAGGGAATCGGTCACCCCTCCACTTT
CDR3aa: CASQTGNRSPLHF

v_gene: TRBV3-1/TRBV3-2
abundance: NA
j_gene: TRBJ1-2
d_gene: NA
CDR3nt: TGTGCCAGCAGCCGGGGACAAAACTATGGCTACACCTTC
CDR3aa: CASSRGQNYGYTF

v_gene: TRBV19
abundance: NA
j_gene: TRBJ1-2
d_gene: TRBD1
CDR3nt: TGTGCCAGTAGTCTACGGACAGGGGTGCATGGCTACACCTTC
CDR3aa: CASSLRTGVHGYTF

v_gene: TRBV7-6
abundance: NA
j_gene: TRBJ2-1
d_gene: NA
CDR3nt: TGTGCCAGCAGCTTAGTGGCTGGAGCGACCAGCTCCTACAATGAGCAGTTCTTC
CDR3aa: CASSLVAGATSSYNEQFF

v_gene: TRBV10-2
abundance: NA
j_gene: TRBJ2-2
d_gene: NA
CDR3nt: TGCGCCAGCACCGGGGGAACCAACACCGGGGAGCTGTTTTTT
CDR3aa: CASTGGTNTGELFF

v_gene: TRBV28
abundance: NA
j_gene: TRBJ1-1
d_gene: TRBD1
CDR3nt: TGTGCCAGCAGGATTACAGGGGATTCCGCACCGAACACTGAAGCTTTCTTT
CDR3aa: CASRITGDSAPNTEAFF

v_gene: TRBV11-3
abundance: NA
j_gene: TRBJ2-1
d_gene: TRBD2
CDR3nt: TGTGCCAGCAGCTTACAACTAGCGGGGGACAATGAGCAGTTCTTC
CDR3aa: CASSLQLAGDNEQFF

v_gene: TRBV30
abundance: NA
j_gene: TRBJ1-6
d_gene: TRBD1
CDR3nt: TGTGCCTGGGGGGCAGGGGGATGGGATTCACCCCTCCACTTT
CDR3aa: CAWGAGGWDSPLHF

v_gene: TRBV24-1
abundance: NA
j_gene: TRBJ1-2
d_gene: NA
CDR3nt: TGTGCCACCAGTGAAGCAGGGTCGGCTTACGGCTACACCTTC
CDR3aa: CATSEAGSAYGYTF

v_gene: TRBV19
abundance: once
j_gene: TRBJ2-1
d_gene: TRBD2
CDR3nt: TGTGCCAGTAGTATAACTGCGGGAGTTGGTGAGCAGTTCTTC
CDR3aa: CASSITAGVGEQFF

v_gene: TRBV12-5
abundance: once
j_gene: TRBJ2-1
d_gene: TRBD2
CDR3nt: TGTGCTAGTGGTTTGGTAAGCCTAGCGGACTCCTACAATGAGCAGTTCTTC
CDR3aa: CASGLVSLADSYNEQFF

v_gene: TRBV5-4
abundance: NA
j_gene: TRBJ2-1
d_gene: TRBD2
CDR3nt: TGTGCCAGCAGCTTAAGGCTAGCGGAACAGAAGAGACTTTTCTTC
CDR3aa: CASSLRLAEQKRLFF

v_gene: TRBV19
abundance: NA
j_gene: TRBJ2-7
d_gene: NA
CDR3nt: TGTGCCAGTAGTATAGGAGCTATATCCTACGAGCAGTACTTC
CDR3aa: CASSIGAISYEQYF

v_gene: TRBV7-8
abundance: NA
j_gene: TRBJ2-7
d_gene: NA
CDR3nt: TGTGCCAGCAGCTCGACAGTGTCCTACGAGCAGTACTTC
CDR3aa: CASSSTVSYEQYF

v_gene: TRBV19
abundance: once
j_gene: TRBJ2-7
d_gene: NA
CDR3nt: TGTGCCACTTCGGAGCAGGCTAGCGCGTACGAGCAGTACTTC
CDR3aa: CATSEQASAYEQYF

v_gene: TRBV28
abundance: NA
j_gene: TRBJ2-7
d_gene: TRBD2
CDR3nt: TGTGCCAGCAGTTTTGAGCCCCCGCACTTGCGGGAGCGCCTGGGGGAGCAGTACTTC
CDR3aa: CASSFEPPHLRERLGEQYF

v_gene: TRBV3-1/TRBV3-2
abundance: NA
j_gene: TRBJ2-5
d_gene: TRBD1
CDR3nt: TGTGCCAGCAGCCAATCCGACAGGGAAGGGACCCAGTACTTC
CDR3aa: CASSQSDREGTQYF

v_gene: TRBV5-4
abundance: few
j_gene: TRBJ2-5
d_gene: NA
CDR3nt: TGTGCCAGCAGAGACAGGGAGGTCGCGGAGACCCAGTACTTC
CDR3aa: CASRDREVAETQYF

v_gene: TRBV5-1
abundance: NA
j_gene: TRBJ1-3
d_gene: NA
CDR3nt: TGCGCCAGCAGCTCCAGTGAAACCTCTGGAAACACCATATATTTT
CDR3aa: CASSSSETSGNTIYF

v_gene: TRBV5-1
abundance: NA
j_gene: TRBJ2-6
d_gene: NA
CDR3nt: TGCGCCAGCAGCTCAAACAGGTTCTTTGGGGCCAACGTCCTGACTTTC
CDR3aa: CASSSNRFFGANVLTF

v_gene: TRBV6-2/TRBV6-3
abundance: NA
j_gene: TRBJ1-4
d_gene: TRBD1
CDR3nt: TGTGCCAGCAGTTCCGGGACAGGGGGCGAGGGTGAAAAACTGTTTTTT
CDR3aa: CASSSGTGGEGEKLFF

v_gene: TRBV21-1
abundance: NA
j_gene: TRBJ1-2
d_gene: NA
CDR3nt: TGTGCCAGCAGCAAAGAGCCAGGCCATACTAACTATGGCTACACCTTC
CDR3aa: CASSKEPGHTNYGYTF

v_gene: TRBV6-2/TRBV6-3
abundance: NA
j_gene: TRBJ1-2
d_gene: NA
CDR3nt: TGTGCCAGCAGTAGGAACAGGGATGGCTACACCTTC
CDR3aa: CASSRNRDGYTF

v_gene: TRBV27
abundance: NA
j_gene: TRBJ2-7
d_gene: TRBD1
CDR3nt: TGTGCCAGCAGTTTACAGGGACAGGCCTACGAGCAGTACTTC
CDR3aa: CASSLQGQAYEQYF

v_gene: TRBV10-2
abundance: NA
j_gene: TRBJ1-5
d_gene: NA
CDR3nt: TGCGCCAGCAGTGAGCCACGACCCAGGGGAAGCAATCAGCCCCAGCATTTT
CDR3aa: CASSEPRPRGSNQPQHF

v_gene: TRBV3-1/TRBV3-2
abundance: NA
j_gene: TRBJ2-3
d_gene: NA
CDR3nt: TGTGCCAGCAGCCAAGATCTTAGTAGAGGCAACCAAGCACGCACAGATACGCAGTATTTT
CDR3aa: CASSQDLSRGNQARTDTQYF

v_gene: TRBV28
abundance: once
j_gene: TRBJ1-5
d_gene: NA
CDR3nt: TGTGCCAGCAGTTTCCCCCCGGACAGTGGAGGCCAGCCCCAGCATTTT
CDR3aa: CASSFPPDSGGQPQHF

v_gene: TRBV4-2
abundance: NA
j_gene: TRBJ2-1
d_gene: NA
CDR3nt: TGTGCCAGCAGCCCCTCGCGGGGAGGTAACAATGAGCAGTTCTTC
CDR3aa: CASSPSRGGNNEQFF

v_gene: TRBV5-1
abundance: NA
j_gene: TRBJ2-5
d_gene: NA
CDR3nt: TGCGCCAGCAGCTTCCGGGGACAAGAGACCCAGTACTTC
CDR3aa: CASSFRGQETQYF

v_gene: TRBV29-1
abundance: NA
j_gene: TRBJ1-1
d_gene: NA
CDR3nt: TGCAGTGGAGGGGACTTGGGGACTGAAGCTTTCTTT
CDR3aa: CSGGDLGTEAFF

v_gene: TRBV4-3
abundance: NA
j_gene: TRBJ2-7
d_gene: TRBD1
CDR3nt: TGCGCCAGCAGCCAAGATCGTACGGGACAGACCTACGAGCAGTACTTC
CDR3aa: CASSQDRTGQTYEQYF

v_gene: TRBV19
abundance: NA
j_gene: TRBJ1-5
d_gene: NA
CDR3nt: TGTGCCAGTACCCTAAGGGGTTCCAATCAGCCCCAGCATTTT
CDR3aa: CASTLRGSNQPQHF

v_gene: TRBV5-1
abundance: NA
j_gene: TRBJ2-1
d_gene: TRBD2
CDR3nt: TGCGCCAGCAGCTACGGGACTAGCGGGACCCAGCAGTTCTTC
CDR3aa: CASSYGTSGTQQFF

v_gene: TRBV5-6
abundance: NA
j_gene: TRBJ2-1
d_gene: TRBD2
CDR3nt: TGTGCCAGCAGCTTGGATAGCGGGACTGTCTACAATGAGCAGTTCTTC
CDR3aa: CASSLDSGTVYNEQFF

v_gene: TRBV6-1
abundance: NA
j_gene: TRBJ2-7
d_gene: NA
CDR3nt: TGTGCCAGCAGTGAAGTGAGCTACGAGCAGTACTTC
CDR3aa: CASSEVSYEQYF

v_gene: TRBV5-5
abundance: NA
j_gene: TRBJ2-7
d_gene: NA
CDR3nt: TGTGCCAGCAGCTTCCCACTCGGCGAGCAGTACTTC
CDR3aa: CASSFPLGEQYF

v_gene: TRBV7-2
abundance: NA
j_gene: TRBJ2-3
d_gene: NA
CDR3nt: TGTGCCAGCAGCTTAGTTGCGGGGAGCGGAGATACGCAGTATTTT
CDR3aa: CASSLVAGSGDTQYF

v_gene: TRBV10-3
abundance: NA
j_gene: TRBJ2-1
d_gene: NA
CDR3nt: TGTGCCATCAGAAAGACCGGGACAAATGTTGATGAGCAGTTCTTC
CDR3aa: CAIRKTGTNVDEQFF

v_gene: TRBV6-1
abundance: NA
j_gene: TRBJ1-5
d_gene: NA
CDR3nt: TGTGCCAGCAGTGAACAGGGGTGGGGGTTCAATCAGCCCCAGCATTTT
CDR3aa: CASSEQGWGFNQPQHF

v_gene: TRBV6-2/TRBV6-3
abundance: few
j_gene: TRBJ2-7
d_gene: TRBD2
CDR3nt: TGTGCCAGCAGCCTAGCGGGAAAACTCTACGAGCAGTACTTC
CDR3aa: CASSLAGKLYEQYF

v_gene: TRBV10-3
abundance: NA
j_gene: TRBJ2-7
d_gene: TRBD2
CDR3nt: TGTGCCATCAGGCCGGGACTAGCGAACGAGCAGTACTTC
CDR3aa: CAIRPGLANEQYF

v_gene: TRBV25-1
abundance: NA
j_gene: TRBJ2-5
d_gene: TRBD1
CDR3nt: TGTGCCAGCAGCCTGGGACAGGGAGGAAGAGAGACCCAGTACTTC
CDR3aa: CASSLGQGGRETQYF

v_gene: TRBV7-2
abundance: NA
j_gene: TRBJ1-3
d_gene: NA
CDR3nt: TGTGCCAGCAGCTCCGGGGTGTCTGGAAACACCATATATTTT
CDR3aa: CASSSGVSGNTIYF

v_gene: TRBV11-2
abundance: many
j_gene: TRBJ2-7
d_gene: NA
CDR3nt: TGTGCCAGCAGCTTGTCTTGGGACAACACCTACGAGCAGTACTTC
CDR3aa: CASSLSWDNTYEQYF

v_gene: TRBV7-2
abundance: NA
j_gene: TRBJ2-3
d_gene: TRBD2
CDR3nt: TGTGCCAGCAGCTTCAGCGGGAGGGAAAGCACAGATACGCAGTATTTT
CDR3aa: CASSFSGRESTDTQYF

v_gene: TRBV27
abundance: NA
j_gene: TRBJ2-3
d_gene: NA
CDR3nt: TGTGCCAGCAAGAGTGGAGGGCTCAGGACAGATACGCAGTATTTT
CDR3aa: CASKSGGLRTDTQYF

v_gene: TRBV3-1/TRBV3-2
abundance: NA
j_gene: TRBJ1-2
d_gene: NA
CDR3nt: TGTGCCAGCAGCCAAATTAAAGGGGGTACAGGCTACACCTTC
CDR3aa: CASSQIKGGTGYTF

v_gene: TRBV7-2
abundance: NA
j_gene: TRBJ2-2
d_gene: NA
CDR3nt: TGTGCCAGCAGCTTTATTGGCAGGGTGGATCGGGAGCTGTTTTTT
CDR3aa: CASSFIGRVDRELFF

v_gene: TRBV19
abundance: once
j_gene: TRBJ2-7
d_gene: NA
CDR3nt: TGTGCCAGTAGCTTTGGACAGCTCTACGAGCAGTACTTC
CDR3aa: CASSFGQLYEQYF

v_gene: TRBV6-5
abundance: NA
j_gene: TRBJ1-5
d_gene: NA
CDR3nt: TGTGCCAGCAGGGACACCGGGACACTCAATCAGCCCCAGCATTTT
CDR3aa: CASRDTGTLNQPQHF

v_gene: TRBV5-4
abundance: NA
j_gene: TRBJ2-1
d_gene: TRBD1
CDR3nt: TGTGCCAGCAGCTTGGAATGGGACAGATCCTACAATGAGCAGTTCTTC
CDR3aa: CASSLEWDRSYNEQFF

v_gene: TRBV4-2
abundance: NA
j_gene: TRBJ1-6
d_gene: NA
CDR3nt: TGTGCCAGCAGCCAGCGACAGCAGAATTCACCCCTCCACTTT
CDR3aa: CASSQRQQNSPLHF

v_gene: TRBV3-1/TRBV3-2
abundance: NA
j_gene: TRBJ2-3
d_gene: NA
CDR3nt: TGTGCCAGCAGCCCCTCGGTTTCCCATACGCAGTATTTT
CDR3aa: CASSPSVSHTQYF